This T cell receptor beta chain appears in the sequencing data of a study of blood T cell repertoires in COVID-19 (dated by TCRdb to 2019 to 2021). For context, the study as a whole: The collaborator samples originated in the United States, Italy and Spain and spanned the acute and convalescent phases of COVID-19. The material from the prospective study consisted of cDNA or gDNA derived from T cells, B-cell-depleted T cells, or PBMCs. Subjects who had been exposed to COVID-19, were actively infected with it, or had recovered from it provided the deeply sampled blood TCRbeta repertoires that made up the dataset. A freely available public database, intended as a resource for researchers studying the immune response to SARS-CoV-2, is where the repertoires were released. Samples were obtained from the ongoing ImmuneRACE study (first 160 participants) and from 1,254 subjects provided by 6 global collaborators. Sample metadata almost always included a de-identified subject ID, COVID-19 status, age in years and sex. Where HLA class I and class II types were available, the types were taken from metadata supplied by the sample provider, not from assay-based typing.

Each collaborating institution followed its own protocols to collect whole blood in K2EDTA tubes. Collaborator samples were shipped for TCRbeta analysis as frozen whole blood, isolated PBMCs, or DNA extracted from either sample type. Beyond this particular receptor, the publication reports: Clinical and demographic metadata were provided uncurated, with the amount varying by source and participant.

The immunoSEQ Assay, a bias-controlled multiplex PCR, was used to amplify TCRbeta CDR3 regions from genomic DNA. Per the source publication's procedure: Within the assay, amplification of reference gene primers was used to estimate how many nucleated cells each sample contained. To quantify the absolute abundance of each unique TCRbeta CDR3 rearrangement, sequence reads were collapsed and filtered. Productive Simpson clonality was computed per sample as the square root of Simpson's diversity index over productive rearrangements. TCRdb limited this immuneACCESS table to in-frame rearrangements with V and J called. A share of clones is missing; checked studies link under half to unresolved V genes, and the rest is unexplained. V and J calls and clone size follow that table, whereas D and trimming were derived from the DNA. This sample is represented by roughly 670,000 clones; 85% to 90% of them were singletons. 0.2% to 0.3% of the sample goes to the ten largest clones.

A few counts support this clone. It has no known antigen specificity. No much larger clone exists at a distance of one base, and base qualities are not known. The sequence came from a woman between 18 and 29 years old with acute or convalescent COVID-19. The sequenced material came from peripheral blood.

CDR3 reads: CASSSNDKTGQPQHF. The DNA sequence is TGTGCCAGCAGTTCCAACGATAAGACAGGACAGCCCCAGCATTTT. The chain couples TRBV27 to TRBJ1-5; D gene: possibly TRBD1, on 6 matching bases. Reading from cysteine to phenylalanine, the CDR3 counts 15 amino acids. Left in the record is the CDR3 DNA by itself, 45 bases read in frame from the first base. V lost 4 bases and J lost 7 bases; the stretch between them is 17 bases long. Per the germline V gene (reference sequence), MNHEY is the CDR1 and SMNVEV is the CDR2.